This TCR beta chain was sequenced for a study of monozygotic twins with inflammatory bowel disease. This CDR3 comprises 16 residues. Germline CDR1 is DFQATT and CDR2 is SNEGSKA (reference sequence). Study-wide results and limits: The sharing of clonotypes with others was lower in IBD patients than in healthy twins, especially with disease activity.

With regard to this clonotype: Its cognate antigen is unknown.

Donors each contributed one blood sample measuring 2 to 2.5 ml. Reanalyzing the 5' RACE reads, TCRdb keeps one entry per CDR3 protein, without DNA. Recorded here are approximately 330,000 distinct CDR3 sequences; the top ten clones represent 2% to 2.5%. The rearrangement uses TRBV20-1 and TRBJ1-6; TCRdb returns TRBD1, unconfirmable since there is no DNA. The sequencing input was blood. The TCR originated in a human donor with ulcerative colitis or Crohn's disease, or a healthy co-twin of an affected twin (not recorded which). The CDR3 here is CSASKPGTEYNSPLHF.